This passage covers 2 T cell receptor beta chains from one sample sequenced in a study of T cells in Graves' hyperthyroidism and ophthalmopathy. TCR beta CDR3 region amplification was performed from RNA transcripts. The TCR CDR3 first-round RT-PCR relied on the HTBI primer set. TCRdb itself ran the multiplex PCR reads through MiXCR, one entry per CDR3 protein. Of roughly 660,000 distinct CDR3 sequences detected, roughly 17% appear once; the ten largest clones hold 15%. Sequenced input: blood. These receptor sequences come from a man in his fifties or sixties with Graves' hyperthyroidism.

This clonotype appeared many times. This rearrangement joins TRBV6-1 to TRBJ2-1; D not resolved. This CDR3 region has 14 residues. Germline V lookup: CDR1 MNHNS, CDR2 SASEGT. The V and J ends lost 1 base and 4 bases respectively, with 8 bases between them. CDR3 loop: CASSEGPYYNEQFF. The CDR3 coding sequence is TGTGCCAGCAGTGAAGGTCCCTATTACAATGAGCAGTTCTTC.

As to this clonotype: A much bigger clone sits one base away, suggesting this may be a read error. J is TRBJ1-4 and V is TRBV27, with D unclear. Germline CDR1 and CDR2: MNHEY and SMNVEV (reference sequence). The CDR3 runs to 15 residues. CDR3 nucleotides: TGTGTCAGCAGTTGGACGGTTGCAACTAATGAAAAACTGTTTTTT. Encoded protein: CVSSWTVATNEKLFF.